The clone carrying this T cell receptor (beta chain) appeared a few times. V lost 0 bases and J lost 6; bases outside the gene matches: 4. The germline V gene has CDR1 MNHGY and CDR2 SAAAGT. The length of the CDR3 is 15 residues. The sample comes from a study of kidney transplant recipient with SARS-CoV-2 infection. TCRdb used MiXCR to reprocess the reads, holding one entry per CDR3 protein. The sample has approximately 250,000 distinct CDR3 sequences, 29% seen once. The chain joins TRBV6-8 to TRBJ2-3; 9 bases fit TRBD2. The sequence came from a male patient in his 30s who had COVID-19 and was a kidney transplant recipient. Some T cells here may be from the graft donor. Sequenced here: a blood sample, sampled at baseline and on day 111 from a kidney transplant recipient. The CDR3 DNA reads as TGTGCCAGCAGTTACTCTGCGGGAGGGAGGGATACGCAGTATTTT. It codes for CASSYSAGGRDTQYF.